Sequencing of this T cell receptor (beta chain) was carried out in a study of T cell repertoires in cytomegalovirus infection. This CDR3 comprises 15 residues. V was clipped by 0 bases and J by 7 bases; unmatched bases: 4. The germline V gene has CDR1 MNHEY and CDR2 SVGEGT. MiXCR was run by TCRdb on the reads, yielding one entry per CDR3 protein. The table records tens of thousands of distinct CDR3 sequences, 20% of them present only once. Study-level results: HLA-C-restricted TCR beta clonotypes specific for CMV led the ex vivo response.

Comments on this clonotype: The antigen is unknown.

This clonotype was sampled from a human donor in good health (CMV status not recorded). Some clones in this sample may be carry-over from other donors' samples. The chain recombines TRBV6-2 or TRBV6-3 with TRBJ1-5; 9 positions agree with TRBD1. The sample in question was CD8+ T cells from cultured PBMCs, obtained from culture after CMV antigen stimulation. This CDR3 reads CASSYSGQGEQPQHF. CDR3 sequence (DNA): TGTGCCAGCAGTTACTCGGGACAGGGCGAACAGCCCCAGCATTTT.